This note documents a single TCR beta chain sequence. These data originate in a study of cytomegalovirus exposure and HLA in healthy donors. The PCR ran on 60 Vbeta and 13 Jbeta primers. Produced via immunoSEQ multiplex PCR; TCRdb's table is partial and in-frame only. The top ten clones hold 2.4% of a sample with 100,000 to 150,000 clones, about two thirds of them seen once. This TCR derives from a woman in her thirties or forties in good health and CMV-seronegative. Sequenced material: PBMCs.

CDR3 coding DNA: TGTGCCAGCAGTTTCAGGAACACCGGGGAGCTGTTTTTT. Protein: CASSFRNTGELFF. V gene TRBV27 combines with J gene TRBJ2-2, with D hard to call. The V gene's germline CDR1 is MNHEY and CDR2 SMNVEV (reference sequence). The V end lost 3 bases, the J end lost 1 base, and 3 bases lay between the germline ends. CDR3 length: 13 amino acids.